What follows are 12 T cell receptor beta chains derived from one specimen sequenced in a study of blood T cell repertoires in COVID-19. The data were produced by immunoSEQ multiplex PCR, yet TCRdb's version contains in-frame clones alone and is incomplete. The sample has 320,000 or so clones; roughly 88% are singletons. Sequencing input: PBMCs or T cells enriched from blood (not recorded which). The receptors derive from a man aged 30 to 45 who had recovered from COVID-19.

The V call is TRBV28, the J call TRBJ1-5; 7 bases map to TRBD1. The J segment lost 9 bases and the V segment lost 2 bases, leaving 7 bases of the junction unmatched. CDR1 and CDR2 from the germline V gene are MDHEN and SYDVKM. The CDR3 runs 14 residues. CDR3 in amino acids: CASSLRPGGWPQHF. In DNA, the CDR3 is TGTGCCAGCAGTTTAAGGCCAGGGGGATGGCCCCAGCATTTT. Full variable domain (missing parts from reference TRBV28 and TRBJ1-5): DVKVTQSSRYLVKRTGEKVFLECVQDMDHENMFWYRQDPGLGLRLIYFSYDVKMKEKGDIPEGYSVSREKKERFSLILESASTNQTSMYLCASSLRPGGWPQHFGDGTRLSIL.

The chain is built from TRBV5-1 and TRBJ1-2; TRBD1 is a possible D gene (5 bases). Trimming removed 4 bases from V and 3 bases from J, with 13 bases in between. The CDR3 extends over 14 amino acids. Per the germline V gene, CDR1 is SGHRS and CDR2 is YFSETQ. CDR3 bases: TGCGCCAGCAGCCGAGCCAGGGAGGACTATGGCTACACCTTC. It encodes CASSRAREDYGYTF.

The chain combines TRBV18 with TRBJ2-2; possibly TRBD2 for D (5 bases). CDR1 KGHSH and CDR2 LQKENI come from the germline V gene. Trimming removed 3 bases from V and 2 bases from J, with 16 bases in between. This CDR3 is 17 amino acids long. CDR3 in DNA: TGTGCCAGCTCACCGAAGTACAGTGGAGGTAACACCGGGGAGCTGTTTTTT. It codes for CASSPKYSGGNTGELFF.

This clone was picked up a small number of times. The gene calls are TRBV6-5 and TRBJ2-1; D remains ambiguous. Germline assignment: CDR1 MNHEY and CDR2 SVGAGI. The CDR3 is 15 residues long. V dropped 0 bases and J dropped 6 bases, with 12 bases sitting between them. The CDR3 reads CASSYSRGSSNEQFF. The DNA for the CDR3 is TGTGCCAGCAGTTACTCGAGAGGATCCAGCAATGAGCAGTTCTTC.

The CDR3 DNA sequence: TGTGCCAGCAGTTACCCTAGTACGTATGGCTACACCTTC. It encodes CASSYPSTYGYTF. The chain couples TRBV6-5 to TRBJ1-2; D gene unclear. The CDR3 is made up of 13 amino acids. Germline values: CDR1 MNHEY, CDR2 SVGAGI. V was pared by 2 bases and J by 5 bases, with 9 bases between.

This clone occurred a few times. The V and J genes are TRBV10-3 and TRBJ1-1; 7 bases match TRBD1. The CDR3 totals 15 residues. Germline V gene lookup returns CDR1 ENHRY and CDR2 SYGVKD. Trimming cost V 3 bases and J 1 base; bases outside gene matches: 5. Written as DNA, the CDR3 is TGTGCCATCAGTGACGTAGGACAGGCGAACACTGAAGCTTTCTTT. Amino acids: CAISDVGQANTEAFF.

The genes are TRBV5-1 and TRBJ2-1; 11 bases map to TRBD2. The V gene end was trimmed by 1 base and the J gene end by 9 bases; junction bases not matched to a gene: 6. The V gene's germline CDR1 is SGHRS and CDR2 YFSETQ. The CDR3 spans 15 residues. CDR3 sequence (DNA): TGCGCCAGCAGCTTGACTAGCGGGGGAATGGGTGAGCAGTTCTTC. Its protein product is CASSLTSGGMGEQFF.

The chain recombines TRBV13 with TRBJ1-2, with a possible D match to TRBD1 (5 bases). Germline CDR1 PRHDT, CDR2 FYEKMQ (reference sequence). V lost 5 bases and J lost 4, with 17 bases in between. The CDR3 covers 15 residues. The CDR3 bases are TGTGCCAGCAGCCCCCTGGGGAGGGGAGTCTATGGCTACACCTTC. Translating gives CASSPLGRGVYGYTF.

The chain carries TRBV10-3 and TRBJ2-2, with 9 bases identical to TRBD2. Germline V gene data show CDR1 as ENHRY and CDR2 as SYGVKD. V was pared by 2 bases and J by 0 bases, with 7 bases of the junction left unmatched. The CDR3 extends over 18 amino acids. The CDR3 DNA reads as TGTGCCATCAGTGAGGATCCTAGCGGGGTAACGAACACCGGGGAGCTGTTTTTT. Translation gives CAISEDPSGVTNTGELFF.

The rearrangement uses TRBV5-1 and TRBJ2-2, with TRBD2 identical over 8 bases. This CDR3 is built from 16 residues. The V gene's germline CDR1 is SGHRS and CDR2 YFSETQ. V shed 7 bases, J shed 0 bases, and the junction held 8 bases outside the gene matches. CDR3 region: CASDSGGSANTGELFF. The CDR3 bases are TGCGCCAGCGACTCGGGGGGGAGTGCGAACACCGGGGAGCTGTTTTTT.

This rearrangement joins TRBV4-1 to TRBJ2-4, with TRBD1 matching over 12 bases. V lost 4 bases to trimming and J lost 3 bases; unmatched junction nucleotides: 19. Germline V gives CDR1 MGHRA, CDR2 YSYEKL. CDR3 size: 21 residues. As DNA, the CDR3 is TGCGCCAGCAGCCTTATCCCCATCCGCGGGACAGGGGGCGCGGGCAAAAACATTCAGTACTTC. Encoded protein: CASSLIPIRGTGGAGKNIQYF.

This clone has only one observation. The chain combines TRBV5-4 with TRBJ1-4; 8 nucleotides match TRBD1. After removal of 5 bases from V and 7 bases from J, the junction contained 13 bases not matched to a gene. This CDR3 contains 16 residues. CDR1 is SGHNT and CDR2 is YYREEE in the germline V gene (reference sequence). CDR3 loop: CASRGGSGGEGEKLFF. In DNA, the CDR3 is TGTGCCAGCAGAGGGGGGTCAGGGGGCGAGGGTGAAAAACTGTTTTTT.